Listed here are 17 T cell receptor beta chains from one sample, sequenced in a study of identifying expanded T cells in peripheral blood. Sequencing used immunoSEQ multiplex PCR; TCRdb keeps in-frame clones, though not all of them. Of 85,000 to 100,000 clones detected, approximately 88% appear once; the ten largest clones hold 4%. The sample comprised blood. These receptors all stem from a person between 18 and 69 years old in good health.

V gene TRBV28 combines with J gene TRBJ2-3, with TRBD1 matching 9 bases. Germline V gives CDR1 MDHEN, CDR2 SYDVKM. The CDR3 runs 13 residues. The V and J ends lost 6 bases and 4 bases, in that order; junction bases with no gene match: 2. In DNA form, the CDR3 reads TGTGCCAGCAGAAACAGGGGGCCAGATACGCAGTATTTT. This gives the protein CASRNRGPDTQYF.

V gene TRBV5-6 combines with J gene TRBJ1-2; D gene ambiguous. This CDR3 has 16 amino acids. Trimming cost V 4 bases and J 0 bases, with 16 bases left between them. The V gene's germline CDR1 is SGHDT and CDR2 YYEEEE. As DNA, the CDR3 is TGTGCCAGCAGCCCGGACCTCGGGCTTTCTAACTATGGCTACACCTTC. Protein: CASSPDLGLSNYGYTF. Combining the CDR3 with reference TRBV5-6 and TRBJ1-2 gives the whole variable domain DAGVTQSPTHLIKTRGQQVTLRCSPKSGHDTVSWYQQALGQGPQFIFQYYEEEERQRGNFPDRFSGHQFPNYSSELNVNALLLGDSALYLCASSPDLGLSNYGYTFGSGTRLTVV.

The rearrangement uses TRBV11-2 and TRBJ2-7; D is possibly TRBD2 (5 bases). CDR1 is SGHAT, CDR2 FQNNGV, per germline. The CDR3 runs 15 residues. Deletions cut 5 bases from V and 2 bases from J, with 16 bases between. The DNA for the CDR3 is TGTGCCAGCAGCACGTTTGAGACGGAGGCCTACGAGCAGTACTTC. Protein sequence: CASSTFETEAYEQYF.

CDR3 sequence (DNA): TGTGCCAGCAGCACCCCGGGGCTAGCGGGAGAAGGCGAGCAGTACTTC. Encoded protein: CASSTPGLAGEGEQYF. The chain recombines TRBV7-9 with TRBJ2-7; 10 positions match TRBD2. Germline V lookup: CDR1 SEHNR, CDR2 FQNEAQ (reference sequence). V lost 5 bases to trimming and J lost 6 bases; unmatched junction nucleotides: 13. This CDR3 region has 16 residues.

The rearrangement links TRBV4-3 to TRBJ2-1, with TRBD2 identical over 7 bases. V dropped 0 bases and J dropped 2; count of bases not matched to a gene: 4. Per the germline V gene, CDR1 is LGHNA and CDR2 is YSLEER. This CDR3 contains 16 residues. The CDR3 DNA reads TGCGCCAGCAGCCAAGATCGCGGGAGTGCCTACAATGAGCAGTTCTTC. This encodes CASSQDRGSAYNEQFF.

The CDR3 reads CSVFNRETYGYTF. The CDR3 region has the DNA TGCAGCGTTTTCAACAGGGAAACCTATGGCTACACCTTC. This chain connects TRBV29-1 to TRBJ1-2; D is possibly TRBD1 (6 bases). V shed 5 bases and J shed 4 bases, with 14 bases lying between them. The CDR3 is 13 amino acids. In germline, CDR1 is SQVTM, CDR2 ANQGSEA.

CDR3 nucleotides: TGTGCCAGCAGTGAAGACAGGGGAACCGGGGAGCTGTTTTTT. Translation: CASSEDRGTGELFF. The rearrangement links TRBV6-1 to TRBJ2-2; 7 positions match TRBD1. Per the germline V gene, CDR1 is MNHNS and CDR2 is SASEGT. There are 14 residues in the CDR3. V was pared by 1 base and J by 5 bases, with 1 base of the junction left unmatched.

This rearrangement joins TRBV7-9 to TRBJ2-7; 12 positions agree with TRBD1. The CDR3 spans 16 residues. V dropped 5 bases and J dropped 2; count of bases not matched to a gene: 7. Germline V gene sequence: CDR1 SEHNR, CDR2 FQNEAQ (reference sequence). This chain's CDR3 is CASSGDRGQRPYEQYF. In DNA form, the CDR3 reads TGTGCCAGCAGCGGGGACAGGGGGCAAAGGCCCTACGAGCAGTACTTC.

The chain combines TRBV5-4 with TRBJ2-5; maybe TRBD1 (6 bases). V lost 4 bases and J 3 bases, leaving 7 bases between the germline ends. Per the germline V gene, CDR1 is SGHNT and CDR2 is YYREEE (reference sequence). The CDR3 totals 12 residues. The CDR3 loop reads CASSRTEETQYF. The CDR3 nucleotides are TGTGCCAGCAGCCGGACAGAAGAGACCCAGTACTTC. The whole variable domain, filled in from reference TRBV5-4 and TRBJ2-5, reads ETGVTQSPTHLIKTRGQQVTLRCSSQSGHNTVSWYQQALGQGPQFIFQYYREEENGRGNFPPRFSGLQFPNYSSELNVNALELDDSALYLCASSRTEETQYFGPGTRLLVL.

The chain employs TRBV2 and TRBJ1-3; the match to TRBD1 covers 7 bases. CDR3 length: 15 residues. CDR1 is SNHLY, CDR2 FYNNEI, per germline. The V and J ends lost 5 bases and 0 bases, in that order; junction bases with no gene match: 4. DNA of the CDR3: TGTGCCAGCAGTAGGGACAGCATCTCTGGAAACACCATATATTTT. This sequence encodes CASSRDSISGNTIYF.

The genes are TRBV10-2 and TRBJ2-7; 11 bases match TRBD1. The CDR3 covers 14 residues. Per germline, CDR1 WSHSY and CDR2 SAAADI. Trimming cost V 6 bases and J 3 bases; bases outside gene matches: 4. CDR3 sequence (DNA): TGCGCCAGCAGATACGGGACAGGGGGCTACGAGCAGTACTTC. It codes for CASRYGTGGYEQYF.

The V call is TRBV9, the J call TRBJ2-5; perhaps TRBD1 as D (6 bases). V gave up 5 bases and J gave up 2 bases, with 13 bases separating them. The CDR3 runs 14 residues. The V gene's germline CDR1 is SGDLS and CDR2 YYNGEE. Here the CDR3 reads CASRPDSRQETQYF. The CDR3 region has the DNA TGTGCCAGCAGGCCGGACAGCAGACAAGAGACCCAGTACTTC. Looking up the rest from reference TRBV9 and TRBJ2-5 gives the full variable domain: DSGVTQTPKHLITATGQRVTLRCSPRSGDLSVYWYQQSLDQGLQFLIQYYNGEERAKGNILERFSAQQFPDLHSELNLSSLELGDSALYFCASRPDSRQETQYFGPGTRLLVL.

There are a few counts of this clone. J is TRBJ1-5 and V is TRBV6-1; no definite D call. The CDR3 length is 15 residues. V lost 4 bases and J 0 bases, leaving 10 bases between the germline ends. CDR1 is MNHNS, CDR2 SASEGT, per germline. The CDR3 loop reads CASSGVGISNQPQHF. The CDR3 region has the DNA TGTGCCAGCAGTGGGGTGGGGATTAGCAATCAGCCCCAGCATTTT.

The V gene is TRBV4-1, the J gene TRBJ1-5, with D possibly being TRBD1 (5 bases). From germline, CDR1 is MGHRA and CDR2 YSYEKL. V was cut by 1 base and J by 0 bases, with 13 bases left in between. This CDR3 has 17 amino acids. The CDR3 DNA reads TGCGCCAGCAGCCAAGGGTGGGGGGAGTATAGCAATCAGCCCCAGCATTTT. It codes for CASSQGWGEYSNQPQHF.

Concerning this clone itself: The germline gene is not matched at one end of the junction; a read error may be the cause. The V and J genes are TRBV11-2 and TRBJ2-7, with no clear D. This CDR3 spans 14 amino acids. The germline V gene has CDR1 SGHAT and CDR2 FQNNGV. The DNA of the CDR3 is TGTGCCAGCAGCTTAAAAGGTAGCTCCGACGAGCAGTACTTC. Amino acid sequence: CASSLKGSSDEQYF.

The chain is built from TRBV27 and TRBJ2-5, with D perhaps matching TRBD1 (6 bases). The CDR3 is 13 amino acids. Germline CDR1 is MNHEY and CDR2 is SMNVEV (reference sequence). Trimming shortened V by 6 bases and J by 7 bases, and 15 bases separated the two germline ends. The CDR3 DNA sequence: TGTGCCAGCAGCCCGACAGGCTCGCGGACCCAGTACTTC. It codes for CASSPTGSRTQYF.

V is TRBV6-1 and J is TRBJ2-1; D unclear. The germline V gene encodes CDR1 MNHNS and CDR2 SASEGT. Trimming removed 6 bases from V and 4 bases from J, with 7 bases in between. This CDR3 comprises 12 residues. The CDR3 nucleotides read TGTGCCAGCAGACAGACGTACAATGAGCAGTTCTTC. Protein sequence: CASRQTYNEQFF.